Listed below are T cell receptor delta chains from one sample, sequenced in a study of DNA immune sequencing with unique molecular identifiers. TCRdb ran CATT on the multiplex PCR reads. The top ten hold approximately 59% of the sample, which has 560 or so delta-chain clones, over 9.5% seen once. The sequenced sample was gamma-delta T cells enriched from blood buffy coat, or unenriched PBMCs (not recorded which). The receptors here all came from a human donor in good health. Each CDR3 is given with its conserved first and last residue. D genes are given only for firm matches. Clone size appears in some rows only: once, few, many, or a class for an expanded clone.

d_gene	v_gene	j_gene	abundance	CDR3aa	CDR3nt
TRDD3	TRDV2	TRDJ1	large	CACQNLGEDTDKLIF	TGTGCCTGTCAGAACCTGGGGGAGGACACCGATAAACTCATCTTT
-	TRDV2	TRDJ1	medium-sized	CACDTLAAEPYTDKLIF	TGTGCCTGTGACACCCTGGCTGCCGAACCGTACACCGATAAACTCATCTTT
TRDD3	TRDV2	TRDJ1	medium-sized	CACDVLGDTRDFTDKLIF	TGTGCCTGTGATGTACTGGGGGATACGCGAGATTTCACCGATAAACTCATCTTT
-	TRDV2	TRDJ1	large	CACDTLDLPSDKLIF	TGTGCCTGTGACACACTTGATCTTCCCTCCGATAAACTCATCTTT
TRDD3	TRDV2	TRDJ1	hyperexpanded	CACDKLGDTQADKLIF	TGTGCCTGTGACAAGCTGGGGGATACGCAGGCCGATAAACTCATCTTT
-	TRDV2	TRDJ1	large	CACDPLGDTDKLIF	TGTGCCTGTGACCCCCTCGGGGATACCGATAAACTCATCTTT
-	TRDV2	TRDJ3	medium-sized	CACDDLSWDTRQMFF	TGTGCCTGTGACGACCTTTCCTGGGACACCCGACAGATGTTTTTC
TRDD3	TRDV1	TRDJ1	-	CALGEQTRYWGIQGVTYTDKLIF	TGTGCTCTTGGGGAACAAACTCGGTACTGGGGGATACAGGGGGTCACGTACACCGATAAACTCATCTTT
TRDD3	TRDV2	TRDJ3	medium-sized	CACDPTGVGGPESSWDTRQMFF	TGTGCCTGTGACCCAACCGGGGTTGGGGGACCCGAGAGCTCCTGGGACACCCGACAGATGTTTTTC
TRDD3	TRDV2	TRDJ3	large	CACEPYWGIIGSWDTRQMFF	TGTGCCTGTGAACCGTACTGGGGGATAATAGGCTCCTGGGACACCCGACAGATGTTTTTC